The rows below give T cell receptor beta chains drawn from one sample of a study of CD8 T cells in Susac syndrome. TCRdb processed the immunoSEQ multiplex PCR reads anew with MiXCR; each CDR3 protein has one entry. The repertoire holds about 300,000 distinct CDR3 sequences, with approximately 90% as singletons. Material for sequencing was CD8+ T cells from PBMCs. The receptor set was obtained from a human donor with multiple sclerosis. Each CDR3 is given with its conserved first and last residue. The D gene is left open where the match is weak. The size entry is marked missing in some rows and otherwise reads once, few, many or a size class.

>TRBV6-2/TRBV6-3|TRBJ2-2|NA|TRBD2
CASSYDRLAGNTGELFF
TGTGCCAGCAGTTACGACCGACTAGCGGGAAACACCGGGGAGCTGTTTTTT
>TRBV19|TRBJ2-3|NA|NA
CASSITSPDTQYF
TGTGCCAGTAGTATTACTAGCCCAGATACGCAGTATTTT
>TRBV11-2|TRBJ2-7|NA|TRBD2
CASSLDPRASGMEAYQQYF
TGTGCCAGCAGCTTAGATCCCCGGGCTAGCGGGATGGAGGCCTATCAGCAGTACTTC
>TRBV12-3/TRBV12-4|TRBJ2-1|NA|NA
CASSFGLYNEQFF
TGTGCCAGCAGTTTCGGCTTGTACAATGAGCAGTTCTTC
>TRBV27|TRBJ2-7|NA|TRBD1
CASSFRGQGAYEQYF
TGTGCCAGCAGTTTCCGTGGGCAGGGGGCCTACGAGCAGTACTTC
>TRBV19|TRBJ2-2|NA|NA
CASSFSLSGELFF
TGTGCCAGTAGTTTCTCATTGTCCGGGGAGCTGTTTTTT
>TRBV28|TRBJ2-7|NA|TRBD2
CASSLLSGDYEQYF
TGTGCCAGCAGTTTATTGAGCGGGGACTACGAGCAGTACTTC
>TRBV20-1|TRBJ2-1|NA|TRBD2
CSARVVGPSGSQRFPDEQFF
TGCAGTGCTAGAGTGGTGGGGCCTAGCGGGAGCCAACGGTTCCCTGATGAGCAGTTCTTC
>TRBV9|TRBJ2-7|NA|TRBD1
CASSSGTGLHEQYF
TGTGCCAGCAGCTCCGGGACAGGGCTCCACGAGCAGTACTTC
>TRBV20-1|TRBJ2-7|NA|NA
CRTAGSIGEQYF
TGCAGGACCGCGGGATCTATAGGCGAGCAGTACTTC
>TRBV2|TRBJ1-2|NA|TRBD1
CASRGPGQGIDGYTF
TGTGCCAGCAGGGGACCGGGACAGGGAATTGATGGCTACACCTTC
>TRBV6-1|TRBJ2-1|NA|TRBD2
CASSAGTSSYNEQFF
TGTGCCAGCAGTGCGGGGACTAGCTCCTACAATGAGCAGTTCTTC
>TRBV30|TRBJ2-2|NA|NA
CAWSGGRSPPGELFF
TGTGCCTGGAGTGGGGGCAGGAGTCCCCCCGGGGAGCTGTTTTTT
>TRBV9|TRBJ2-5|NA|NA
CASSVGTGQTQYF
TGTGCCAGCAGCGTAGGGACTGGCCAGACCCAGTACTTC
>TRBV19|TRBJ2-7|NA|NA
CASSDLSSEQYF
TGTGCCAGTAGTGACCTAAGCAGCGAGCAGTACTTC
>TRBV7-9|TRBJ2-5|NA|NA
CASSFMGGPQETQYF
TGTGCCAGCAGCTTTATGGGGGGGCCTCAAGAGACCCAGTACTTC
>TRBV12-3/TRBV12-4|TRBJ1-2|NA|NA
CASSRQSNYGYTF
TGTGCCAGCAGTAGACAGTCCAACTATGGCTACACCTTC
>TRBV5-4|TRBJ2-1|NA|TRBD2
CASTPGLASNEQFF
TGTGCCAGCACCCCGGGACTAGCGAGTAATGAGCAGTTCTTC
>TRBV21-1|TRBJ2-3|NA|NA
CASTIARSSTDTQYF
TGTGCCAGCACCATAGCTAGGTCTAGCACAGATACGCAGTATTTT
>TRBV20-1|TRBJ1-5|NA|NA
CSAREGVGGNQPQHF
TGCAGTGCTAGGGAGGGGGTTGGGGGCAATCAGCCCCAGCATTTT
>TRBV7-2|TRBJ2-7|NA|TRBD2
CASSLGRTSGSSEYEQYF
TGTGCCAGCAGCTTAGGTCGGACTAGCGGGTCATCTGAGTACGAGCAGTACTTC
>TRBV25-1|TRBJ2-3|NA|NA
CATEARGGTDTQYF
TGTGCCACGGAAGCGAGGGGGGGCACAGATACGCAGTATTTT
>TRBV9|TRBJ1-1|once|TRBD1
CASSPTGGGMNTEAFF
TGTGCCAGCAGCCCCACAGGGGGGGGCATGAACACTGAAGCTTTCTTT
>TRBV7-8|TRBJ2-7|NA|TRBD2
CARGYREGEQYF
TGTGCCAGGGGATATAGGGAGGGCGAGCAGTACTTC
>TRBV20-1|TRBJ2-2|NA|NA
CSVTESEAGELFF
TGCAGTGTTACCGAGTCGGAAGCGGGGGAGCTGTTTTTT
>TRBV6-5|TRBJ1-2|NA|NA
CASSYSGIPGDGYTF
TGTGCCAGCAGTTACTCGGGCATACCCGGGGATGGCTACACCTTC
>TRBV28|TRBJ2-7|NA|TRBD2
CASSFGTSGVYYEQYF
TGTGCCAGCAGTTTTGGGACTAGCGGGGTATACTACGAGCAGTACTTC
>TRBV20-1|TRBJ2-3|NA|TRBD2
CSAELLGTSGGTRTDTQYF
TGCAGTGCTGAACTCCTAGGGACTAGCGGGGGGACCAGGACAGATACGCAGTATTTT
>TRBV27|TRBJ2-7|once|TRBD2
CASSRDYSYEQYF
TGTGCCAGCAGCCGGGACTACTCCTACGAGCAGTACTTC
>TRBV7-3|TRBJ2-7|few|NA
CASSRIRTDSYEQYF
TGTGCCAGCAGCCGAATCCGGACTGATTCCTACGAGCAGTACTTC
>TRBV5-4|TRBJ2-1|NA|TRBD2
CASSSSGSYNEQFF
TGTGCCAGCAGCTCTAGCGGTAGCTACAATGAGCAGTTCTTC
>TRBV4-1|TRBJ2-7|NA|TRBD1
CASSQERIRGLDEQYF
TGCGCCAGCAGCCAAGAGCGTATCAGGGGGCTAGACGAGCAGTACTTC
>TRBV5-5|TRBJ1-5|NA|NA
CASSILEFAENQPQHF
TGTGCCAGCAGCATCTTGGAATTTGCAGAAAATCAGCCCCAGCATTTT
>TRBV11-2|TRBJ2-7|NA|NA
CASSFQALTPYEQYF
TGTGCCAGCAGCTTCCAGGCTCTAACTCCCTACGAGCAGTACTTC
>TRBV2|TRBJ2-2|NA|TRBD2
CASSGSLAGDTGELFF
TGTGCCAGCAGTGGTTCGCTAGCGGGAGACACCGGGGAGCTGTTTTTT
>TRBV6-1|TRBJ2-2|NA|NA
CASIQLNTGELFF
TGTGCCAGCATTCAGCTAAACACCGGGGAGCTGTTTTTT
>TRBV25-1|TRBJ1-2|NA|NA
CASSEYGGANYGYTF
TGTGCCAGCAGTGAATATGGAGGAGCTAACTATGGCTACACCTTC
>TRBV15|TRBJ2-1|NA|NA
CATSARNGQFF
TGTGCCACCTCAGCTCGAAATGGGCAGTTCTTC
>TRBV7-3|TRBJ2-1|NA|NA
CASSRGASSYNEQFF
TGTGCCAGCAGCCGGGGGGCGAGCTCCTACAATGAGCAGTTCTTC
>TRBV6-2/TRBV6-3|TRBJ1-2|NA|NA
CASSFRPSENYGYTF
TGTGCCAGCAGTTTCCGTCCATCAGAGAACTATGGCTACACCTTC
>TRBV3-1|TRBJ2-7|once|NA
CASSRRGRPYEQYF
TGTGCCAGCAGCCGAAGAGGACGGCCCTACGAGCAGTACTTC
>TRBV6-5|TRBJ2-5|NA|NA
CAIGPPSGETQYF
TGTGCCATAGGACCTCCCTCGGGAGAGACCCAGTACTTC
>TRBV7-9|TRBJ2-7|NA|TRBD1
CASSSKNPGTGSYEQYF
TGTGCCAGCAGCTCAAAAAACCCCGGGACAGGCTCCTACGAGCAGTACTTC
>TRBV14|TRBJ2-1|NA|NA
CASSPPDANEQFF
TGTGCCAGCAGCCCCCCCGATGCCAATGAGCAGTTCTTC
>TRBV19|TRBJ2-7|NA|TRBD2
CASSPGLGLAGEQYF
TGTGCCAGTAGTCCCGGCCTGGGACTAGCGGGTGAGCAGTACTTC
>TRBV7-9|TRBJ2-5|NA|TRBD1
CASSLGGQGAETQYF
TGTGCCAGCAGCTTAGGTGGCCAGGGGGCAGAGACCCAGTACTTC
>TRBV7-8|TRBJ1-5|NA|NA
CASSSGGQPQHF
TGTGCCAGCAGTTCTGGGGGTCAGCCCCAGCATTTT
>TRBV2|TRBJ2-7|NA|NA
CASSARDTDYEQYF
TGTGCCAGCAGTGCCCGGGACACAGACTACGAGCAGTACTTC
>TRBV7-2|TRBJ1-2|NA|NA
CASSSGGELTSNYGYTF
TGTGCCAGCAGCAGCGGGGGGGAGTTGACCTCCAACTATGGCTACACCTTC
>TRBV7-9|TRBJ1-1|NA|NA
CASSSINEAFF
TGTGCCAGCAGCTCGATCAATGAAGCTTTCTTT
>TRBV13|TRBJ2-7|NA|TRBD1
CASSYTGVQYF
TGTGCCAGCAGCTACACAGGGGTTCAGTACTTC